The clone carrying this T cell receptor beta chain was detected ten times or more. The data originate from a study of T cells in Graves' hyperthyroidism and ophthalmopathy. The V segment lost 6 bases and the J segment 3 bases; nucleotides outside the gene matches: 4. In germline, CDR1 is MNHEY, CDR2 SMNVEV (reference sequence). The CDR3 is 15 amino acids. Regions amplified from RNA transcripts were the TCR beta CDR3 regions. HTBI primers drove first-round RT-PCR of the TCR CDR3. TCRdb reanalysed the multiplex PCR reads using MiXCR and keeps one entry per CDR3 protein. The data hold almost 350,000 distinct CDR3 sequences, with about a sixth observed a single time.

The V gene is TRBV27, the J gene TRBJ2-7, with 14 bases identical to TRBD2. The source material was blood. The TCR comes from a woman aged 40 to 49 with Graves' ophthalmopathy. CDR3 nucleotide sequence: TGTGCCAGCAGGGGGACTAGCGGGAGACTCTACGAGCAGTACTTC. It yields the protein CASRGTSGRLYEQYF.